This T cell receptor beta chain was obtained from a study of T-cell memory formation after mild COVID-19. The CDR3 spans 14 residues. J gave up 2 bases and V 8 bases, and 11 bases lay outside the gene matches. Germline V gene lookup returns CDR1 GTSNPN and CDR2 SVGIG (reference sequence). Each CDR3 protein gets one entry after TCRdb re-called the 5' RACE reads with MiXCR. Counted here are 360,000 or so distinct CDR3 sequences, around 27% occurring once; the ten biggest clones make up approximately 15%. A few counts support this clonotype. The sequence was collected from an adult woman who had mild COVID-19 (a few samples of this study predate the infection). Cell type and time point are not known. The chain combines TRBV30 with TRBJ1-2; 7 bases fit TRBD1. What was sequenced was PBMCs or a T cell subset sorted from them (not recorded which). CDR3 residues: CAQLGGRENYGYTF. CDR3 sequence (DNA): TGTGCCCAATTAGGGGGCAGGGAGAACTATGGCTACACCTTC.